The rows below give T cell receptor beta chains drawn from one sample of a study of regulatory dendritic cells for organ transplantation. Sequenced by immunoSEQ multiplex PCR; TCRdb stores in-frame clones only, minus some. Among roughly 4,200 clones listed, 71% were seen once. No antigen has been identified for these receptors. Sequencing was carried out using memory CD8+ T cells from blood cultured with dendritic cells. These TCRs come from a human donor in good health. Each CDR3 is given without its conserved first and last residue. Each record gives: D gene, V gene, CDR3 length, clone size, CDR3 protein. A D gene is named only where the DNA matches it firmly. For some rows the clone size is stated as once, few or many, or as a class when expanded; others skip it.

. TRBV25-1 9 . ASTPGDAIY
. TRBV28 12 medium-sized ASSSGQKNTEAF
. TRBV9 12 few ASSGPMMNTEAF
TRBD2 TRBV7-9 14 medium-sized ASSADGGSARYEQY
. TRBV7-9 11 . ASSLAMIYGYT
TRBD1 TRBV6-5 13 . ASSLSGGTYNEQF
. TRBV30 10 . AWSVGPTEQY
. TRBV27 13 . ASSSDSYSYNEQF
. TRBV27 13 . ASSWDGPPYNEQF
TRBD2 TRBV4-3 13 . ASSQVASGSETQY
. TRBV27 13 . ASIRRARYSYEQY
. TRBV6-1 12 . ASSGRGASYEQY
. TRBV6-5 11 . ASSYSVLTEAF
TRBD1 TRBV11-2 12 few ASRLGQGAYGYT
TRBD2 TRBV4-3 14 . ASSQDTSGSFNTQY
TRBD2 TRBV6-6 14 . ASSWSSREGRETQY
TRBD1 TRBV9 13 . ASSAGTAQQETQY
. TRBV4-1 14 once ASSSTVSGLDEKLF
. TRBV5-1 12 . ASTQEELSYEQY
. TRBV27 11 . ASSPSRTAEAF
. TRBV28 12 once ASSATDRNYEQY
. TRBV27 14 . ASSLSQGPAGYEQY
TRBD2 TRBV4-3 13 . ASSQRLAGYNEQF
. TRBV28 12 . ASRAGSSGETQY
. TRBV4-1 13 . ASSQVGTGPYEQY
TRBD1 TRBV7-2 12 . ASSYDAGGYEQY
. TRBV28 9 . ASSFTDTQY
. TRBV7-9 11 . ASSPRIKDTQY
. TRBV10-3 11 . AISAGVYNEQF
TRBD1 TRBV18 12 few ASSPEDRGHEQY
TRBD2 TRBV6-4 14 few ASSDSGTSNTGELF
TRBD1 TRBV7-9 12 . ASRSTGATSEAF
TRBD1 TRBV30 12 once AWKGQGETQPQH
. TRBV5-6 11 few ASSSPMGYGYT
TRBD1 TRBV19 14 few ASSMGTGDAYNEQF
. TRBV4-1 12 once ASNPTASGNTIY
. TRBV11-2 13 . ASSLLGRGTDTQY
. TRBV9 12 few ASSSGRTYNEQF
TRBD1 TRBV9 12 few ASSVEGGDYGYT
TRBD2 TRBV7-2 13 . ASSLTGGFKETQY
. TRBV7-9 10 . ASSLGVREAF
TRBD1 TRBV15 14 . ATSRVTGGITGELF
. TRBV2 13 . ASSRREKDWSGYT
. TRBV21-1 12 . ASSMGTVVLEQY
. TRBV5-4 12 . ASRLGGGPSEQY
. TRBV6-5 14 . ASSSEAASGANVLT
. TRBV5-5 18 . ASSLGLIQDVGRPNYGYT
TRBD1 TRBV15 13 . ATSRGLDRKETQY
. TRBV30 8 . AWSRGGYT
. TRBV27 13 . ASGLRRIAYNEQF
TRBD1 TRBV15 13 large ATSDTGASNEKLF
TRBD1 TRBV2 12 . ASRDRGAPRELF
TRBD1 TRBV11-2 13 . ASSLAAAGTAGYT
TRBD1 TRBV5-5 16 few ASSSAQQGYGRNQPQH
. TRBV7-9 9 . ASSSRETQY
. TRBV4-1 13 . ASSHLNRGAPEAF